The entry below gives a single T cell receptor (beta chain) sequence along with its context. This clone appeared a single time. Its binding antigen is unknown. No clone much larger than this one lies a single base away; base qualities are absent. The cohort comprised some 680 healthy bone marrow donors. Cohort members were all nominally healthy when sampled, although unrecorded immune exposures were likely present. The donor was CMV seronegative and belonged to the group of more than 300 seronegative cohort members. Every donor gave a peripheral blood sample, and the peripheral blood mononuclear cells from that sample were used for TCR beta sequencing. Genomic DNA extraction from the blood cell samples was performed with the Qiagen DNeasy Blood Extraction Kit. In the germline V gene, CDR1 corresponds to KGHSH and CDR2 to LQKENI. The CDR3 numbers 15 residues from cysteine through phenylalanine. The kept DNA is CDR3 alone, 45 bases in frame from the first base. V and J are trimmed by 7 bases and 3 bases, and the gene matches miss 10 bases of the junction.

This sample was taken from a study of cytomegalovirus exposure and HLA in healthy donors (dated by TCRdb to about 2017). In the study overall: An earlier analysis of some 620 of the donors reported 276 Gb of sequence data and 95 million to 130 million unique TCR beta sequences obtained from around 170 million T cells. An earlier analysis of 587 of the donors used high-throughput TCR beta sequencing to judge whether each TCR beta V gene segment behaved as functional or pseudogenic. The number of typed donors differed by locus: roughly 629-640 for A, B, C, DRB1 and DQB1; 500 to 550 for DQA1; approximately 600 for DPA1; and some 470 for DPB1. Alongside the repertoire data, information on donor age, sex, ethnicity and CMV serostatus was compiled. HLA typing included class I and class II loci at four-digit resolution. An early release that covered more than 550 HLA-typed donors contained about 300 gigabases of sequencing data and about 84 million unique TCR sequences. In a later genetic analysis, genome-wide SNP genotypes for about three fifths of the roughly 670 donors were used, and that subset was treated as a discovery cohort. Every repertoire in the discovery cohort had been generated on one and the same sequencing platform. The aim of the study was to test whether cataloging public T cell receptors could identify signatures of past pathogen exposure. High-throughput TCR immunosequencing, statistical association of individual TCRs with disease status, and machine learning were combined to predict cytomegalovirus infection status. In a later analysis, previously published TCR beta repertoires from more than 500 donors were re-analyzed and high-resolution HLA genotyping was added so that TCR occurrence patterns could be studied. Of the 300 to 500 genotyped donors, more than 75% were placed in the genetic ancestry cluster associated with self-reported Caucasian donors. Several DR-DQ haplotypes were handled as single units for association and clustering because linkage in the cohort was strong. The T cell repertoires of around 730 subjects were profiled by immunosequencing and related to cytomegalovirus serostatus. Across approximately 420 genotyped donors of the cohort, an average of about 220,000 unique TCR beta nucleotide sequences per donor were sequenced, and 15% to 20% of those sequences were non-productive. Rather than drawing on any new phenotypic data, the later analysis identified candidate immune exposures from TCR beta sequences and the way those sequences occurred across donors. Along with the roughly 670-subject first cohort, a separate validation cohort of over a hundred different subjects was used.

Study-wide findings and limitations: In vitro tests confirmed that three of the cytomegalovirus-associated TCR beta chains recognize cytomegalovirus antigens. Linkage disequilibrium might explain the correlated functional status among segregating V segments, but an unknown experimental factor could not be ruled out. The classifier was reported to diagnose cytomegalovirus status with high specificity and sensitivity in both the original cohort and the validation cohort. The sequencing pipeline was judged likely to have produced a cluster of highly shared sequence variants as a technical artifact. The study gave a list of some 150 TCR beta chains associated with cytomegalovirus. Compared with equally common non-associated chains, HLA-associated TCR beta chains in a later analysis were more clonally expanded and had lower generation probabilities. Immune exposure information for the cohort was limited to CMV serostatus. Assigning TCR associations to individual alleles was difficult when HLA alleles, especially DR and DQ, strongly co-occurred. In an earlier analysis of a few hundred of the donors, most TCR beta V segments were observed in productive rearrangements about 90% or about 30% of the time, broadly matching IMGT annotations. Across donors, most TCR sequences were observed very rarely, whereas some public TCRs were present in many individuals. The presence/absence analyses assumed that sequencing depth was roughly uniform across donors, and that assumption may not be true. A later analysis reported that several top co-occurrence clusters appeared linked to parvovirus B19, influenza, CMV and Epstein-Barr virus. The authors suggested that the approach could potentially be extended to other disease states and immunological phenotypes. Some IMGT-functional V segments, including TRBV6-2 and TRBV6-3, could not be distinguished by the 87-base-pair reads and were therefore excluded. In a later analysis, TCR association rates were found to vary across HLA loci, with the most associated TCRs seen for DRB1 alleles and the fewest for HLA-C alleles. Specific HLA alleles were associated with more than 15,000 TCR beta sequences at a false discovery rate of 0.05 in a later analysis. Because HLA typing was unavailable for some donors at each locus, only the typed subset was used in association tests. The cohort was sequenced for TCR beta chains only, and without alpha or paired-chain data the features that could be detected were limited. A later analysis found that most CMV-associated TCR beta chains appeared HLA-restricted, with HLA associations seemingly driven largely by CMV exposure. Compared with the roughly 700-donor mean, donors in an Asian-associated ancestry cluster had fewer N-insertions in productive TCRs, according to a later genetic analysis. The earlier analysis of 587 of the donors excluded roughly 17 rarely observed V segments, including chromosome 9 orphons, because counts were too low. A further reported finding was that TCR beta sequences accurately predicted the HLA-A and HLA-B alleles for most subjects in the first cohort. A later genetic analysis associated a missense DCLRE1C variant with V-gene and J-gene trimming of TCR beta chains, and an independent cohort replicated the association.

Receptor libraries were prepared by the immunoSEQ multiplex PCR assay. For the multiplex PCR, a mixture combining 60 forward primers for TCR Vbeta segments and 13 reverse primers for TCR Jbeta segments was used. The CDR3 region of rearranged TCR beta genes was amplified from genomic DNA by a multiplex PCR assay. The amplified TCR beta libraries were sequenced on the Illumina HiSeq System as 87-base-pair reads. As for how the authors treated the data: A later analysis tallied around 82 million unique TCR beta chains across the 600 to 700 repertoires, and some 10 million of those chains were shared by two or more donors. To remove PCR and sequencing errors, raw reads were error-corrected and collapsed into unique sequences using a nearest-neighbor algorithm that merged closely related sequences. V, D and J gene segments were assigned by aligning CDR3 sequences to IMGT reference sequences. For a sequence to be retained, at least a six-nucleotide match to both a V gene segment and a J gene segment was required. Rearrangements were classified as productive when the CDR3 lacked stop codons and remained in frame with V and J, and all other rearrangements were classified as non-productive. CDR3 was defined according to IMGT convention as the region running from the second conserved V-encoded cysteine to the conserved J-encoded phenylalanine. The earlier analysis of approximately 500 of the donors excluded sequences that lacked an unambiguous match to a single V gene segment. An earlier analysis of 550 to 650 of the donors classified V segments as functional when productive rearrangements were above 56.7% and as segregating when the standard deviation between donors was above 5%. A statistical classification framework was developed to diagnose cytomegalovirus status using the catalog of TCR beta chain sequences. In a later analysis, V and J genes were assigned by comparing TCR nucleotide sequences against IMGT/GENE-DB human TR gene sequences. The TCRdist pipeline was used in a later analysis to assign CDR3 sequences and most-parsimonious VDJ recombination scenarios. In a later analysis, each TCR beta chain was defined by its CDR3 amino acid sequence together with its V-gene family, and reads lacking a unique V-gene family were excluded. To address suspected cross-contamination and a sequencing artifact, a later analysis removed some 620 highly shared, low-generation-probability nucleotide sequences. A later analysis calculated a clonal expansion index for each public chain from normalized within-repertoire ranks of inferred template counts. In a later analysis, generation probabilities were computed with a VDJ recombination model fitted to out-of-frame rearrangements, and the resulting probabilities were checked against IGoR. A later analysis scored TCR-TCR, TCR-HLA and TCR-CMV co-occurrence with hypergeometric tests, applying a repertoire-size bias correction to TCR pairs. To estimate false discovery rates, a later analysis permuted the HLA or CMV assignments 20 times. In a later analysis, co-occurring TCRs were grouped using DBSCAN, with TCRdist sequence similarity added in when clustering inside HLA-allele-positive subsets. Repertoires with fewer than 30,000 or more than 120,000 public chains, plus five repertoires with anomalous nucleotide sharing, were excluded from co-occurrence clustering. Sourced from immuneACCESS, this table was stored by TCRdb with only in-frame sequences that have V and J called. A share of the clones is absent; for the studies checked, an unresolved V gene accounts for under half, and the remainder has no known explanation. That table furnishes V, J and clone size, whereas the DNA furnished D and trimming. The sample table holds 60,000 to 85,000 clones, of which about four fifths were seen once. The ten largest account for approximately 1.6% of the sample.

The TCR sequence derives from a man aged 40-49 years in good health and CMV-seronegative. In this chain, TRBV18 is recombined with TRBJ1-2, and 8 bases in between align with TRBD1. The specimen sequenced was PBMCs. In nucleotides, the sequence is TGTGCCAGCTATGTCGGGGCAGGGGGCGACTATGGCTACACCTTC. Its protein is CASYVGAGGDYGYTF.